The present T cell receptor (beta chain) was sequenced within a study of blood T cell repertoires in COVID-19. Study information: The United States, Italy and Spain were the sources of the acute and convalescent COVID-19 samples. From T cells, B-cell-depleted T cells, or PBMCs came the material, which was cDNA or gDNA.

The CDR3 spans 14 residues. Germline assignment: CDR1 ENHRY and CDR2 SYGVKD. V shed 9 bases and J shed 0 bases, with 12 bases lying between them. Sequencing used immunoSEQ multiplex PCR; TCRdb keeps in-frame clones, though not all of them. In the table there are fewer than 200,000 clones, around 80% of which are singletons. The sequenced material came from PBMCs or T cells enriched from blood (not recorded which). This TCR was recovered from a woman in her 70s in a cohort exposed to, infected with or recovered from COVID-19 (not recorded which). This chain links TRBV10-3 with TRBJ1-3; the D gene is possibly TRBD1 (6 bases). The CDR3 coding sequence is TGTGCCATTTCAGGGGTAAACTCTGGAAACACCATATATTTT. It specifies CAISGVNSGNTIYF.